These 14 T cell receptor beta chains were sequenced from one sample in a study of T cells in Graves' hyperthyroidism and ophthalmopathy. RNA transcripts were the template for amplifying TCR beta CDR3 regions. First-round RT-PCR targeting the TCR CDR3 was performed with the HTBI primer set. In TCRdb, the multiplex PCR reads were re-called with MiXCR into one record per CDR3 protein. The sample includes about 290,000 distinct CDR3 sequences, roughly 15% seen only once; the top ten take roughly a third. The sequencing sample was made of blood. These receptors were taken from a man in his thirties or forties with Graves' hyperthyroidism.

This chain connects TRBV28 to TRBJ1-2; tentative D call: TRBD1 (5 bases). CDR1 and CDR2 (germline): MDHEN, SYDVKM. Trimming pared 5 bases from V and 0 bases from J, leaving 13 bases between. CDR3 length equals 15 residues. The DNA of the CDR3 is TGTGCCAGCAGTCGCGGGGCTGTGACTAACTATGGCTACACCTTC. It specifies CASSRGAVTNYGYTF.

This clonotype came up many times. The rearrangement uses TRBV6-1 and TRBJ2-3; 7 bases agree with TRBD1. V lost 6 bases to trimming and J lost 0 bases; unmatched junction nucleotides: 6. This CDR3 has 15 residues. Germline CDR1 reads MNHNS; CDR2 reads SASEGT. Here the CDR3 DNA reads TGTGCCAGCAGGACGACACAGGGGAGCACAGATACGCAGTATTTT. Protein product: CASRTTQGSTDTQYF.

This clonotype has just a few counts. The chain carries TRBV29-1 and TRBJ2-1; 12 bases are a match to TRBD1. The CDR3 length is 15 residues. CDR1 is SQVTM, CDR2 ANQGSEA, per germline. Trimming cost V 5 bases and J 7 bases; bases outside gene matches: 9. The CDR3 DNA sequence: TGCAGCGTTATAGACCCGGGACAGGGGGCTAATGAGCAGTTCTTC. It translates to CSVIDPGQGANEQFF.

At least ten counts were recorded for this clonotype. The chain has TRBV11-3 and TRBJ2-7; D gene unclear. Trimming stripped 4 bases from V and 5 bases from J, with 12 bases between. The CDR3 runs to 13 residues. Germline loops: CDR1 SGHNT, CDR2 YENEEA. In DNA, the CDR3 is TGTGCCAGCAGCTCCCCCTGGAACGACGAGCAGTACTTC. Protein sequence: CASSSPWNDEQYF.

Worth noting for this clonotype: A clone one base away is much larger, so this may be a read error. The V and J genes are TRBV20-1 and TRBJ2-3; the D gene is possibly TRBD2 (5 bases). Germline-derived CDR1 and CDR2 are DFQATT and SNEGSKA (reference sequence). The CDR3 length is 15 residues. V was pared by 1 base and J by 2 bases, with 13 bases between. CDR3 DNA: TGCAGTGCTAGAGGTAACAGCGGCAACACAGATACGCAGTATTTT. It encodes CSARGNSGNTDTQYF.

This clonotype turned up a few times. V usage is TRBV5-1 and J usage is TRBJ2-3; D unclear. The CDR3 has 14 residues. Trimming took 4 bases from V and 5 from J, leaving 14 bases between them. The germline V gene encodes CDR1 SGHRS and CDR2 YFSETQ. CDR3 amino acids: CASSPWIGVDTQYF. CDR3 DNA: TGCGCCAGCAGCCCCTGGATTGGGGTAGATACGCAGTATTTT.

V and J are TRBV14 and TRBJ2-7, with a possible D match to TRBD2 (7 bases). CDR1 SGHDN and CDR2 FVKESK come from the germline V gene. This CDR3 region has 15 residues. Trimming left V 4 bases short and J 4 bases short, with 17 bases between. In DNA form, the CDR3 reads TGTGCCAGCAGCCGGGGGGGCACGATTTTATACGAGCAGTACTTC. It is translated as CASSRGGTILYEQYF. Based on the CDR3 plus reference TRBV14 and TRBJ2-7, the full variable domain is EAGVTQFPSHSVIEKGQTVTLRCDPISGHDNLYWYRRVMGKEIKFLLHFVKESKQDESGMPNNRFLAERTGGTYSTLKVQPAELEDSGVYFCASSRGGTILYEQYFGPGTRLTVT.

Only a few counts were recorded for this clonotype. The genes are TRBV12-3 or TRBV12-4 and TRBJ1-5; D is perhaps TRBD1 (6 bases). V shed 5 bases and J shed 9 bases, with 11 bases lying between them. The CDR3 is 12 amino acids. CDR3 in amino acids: CASSRTGWPQHF. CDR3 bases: TGTGCCAGCAGTCGCACAGGGTGGCCCCAGCATTTT.

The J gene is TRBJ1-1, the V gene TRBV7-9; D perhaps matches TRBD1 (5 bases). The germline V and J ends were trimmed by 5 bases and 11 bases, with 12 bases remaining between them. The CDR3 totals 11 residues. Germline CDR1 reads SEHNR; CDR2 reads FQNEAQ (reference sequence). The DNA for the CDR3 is TGTGCCAGCAGCCAGGGTGAAGGGGCTTTCTTT. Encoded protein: CASSQGEGAFF.

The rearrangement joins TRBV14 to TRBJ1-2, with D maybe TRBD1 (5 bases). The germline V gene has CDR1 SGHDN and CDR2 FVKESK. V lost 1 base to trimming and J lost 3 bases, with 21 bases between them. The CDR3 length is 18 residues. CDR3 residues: CASSQGDGRLVGDYGYTF. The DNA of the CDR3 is TGTGCCAGCAGCCAAGGGGACGGTCGTTTAGTCGGGGACTATGGCTACACCTTC.

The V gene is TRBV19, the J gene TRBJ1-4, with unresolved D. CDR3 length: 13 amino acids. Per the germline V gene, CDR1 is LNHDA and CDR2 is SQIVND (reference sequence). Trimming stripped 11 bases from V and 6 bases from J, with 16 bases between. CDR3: CAGRKTGDEKLFF. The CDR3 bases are TGTGCCGGGAGAAAGACCGGAGATGAAAAACTGTTTTTT.

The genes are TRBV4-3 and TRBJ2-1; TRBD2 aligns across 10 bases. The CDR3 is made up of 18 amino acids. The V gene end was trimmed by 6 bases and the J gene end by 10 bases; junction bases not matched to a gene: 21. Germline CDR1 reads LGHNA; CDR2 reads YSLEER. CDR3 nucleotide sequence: TGCGCCAGCAGAGAGCGGCGCCATGCTAGCGGGAGTTCTGACGAGCAGTTCTTC. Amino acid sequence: CASRERRHASGSSDEQFF.

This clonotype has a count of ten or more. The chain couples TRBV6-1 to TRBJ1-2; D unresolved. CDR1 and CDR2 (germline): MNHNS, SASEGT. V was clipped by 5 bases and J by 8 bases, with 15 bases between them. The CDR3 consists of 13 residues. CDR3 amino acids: CASSPQRNVGYTF. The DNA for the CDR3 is TGTGCCAGCAGTCCCCAACGGAACGTCGGCTACACCTTC.

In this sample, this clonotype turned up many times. The CDR3: CASSLLAGSYEQYF. The DNA for the CDR3 is TGTGCCAGCAGCTTACTAGCGGGAAGCTACGAGCAGTACTTC. The chain is built from TRBV13 and TRBJ2-7; 9 nucleotides line up with TRBD2. This CDR3 is 14 amino acids long. With V trimmed by 2 bases and J by 3 bases, 2 bases remained unmatched. CDR1 is PRHDT and CDR2 is FYEKMQ in the germline V gene (reference sequence).